This T cell receptor beta chain was recovered during a study of cytomegalovirus exposure and HLA in healthy donors. Broader study findings: Earlier analysis looked at TCR beta V segments, and most were productive about 87% or about 30% of the time. Association of approximately 18,000 TCR beta sequences with HLA alleles was found at 0.05 false discovery rate in a later analysis. Most TCR sequences proved rare, with some public TCRs found in many donors.

V was trimmed by 2 bases and J by 2 bases, leaving 9 bases between them. Germline CDR1 MNHEY, CDR2 SVGAGI. The CDR3 contains 14 residues. About this clone itself: Its target is unknown.

The primer mix had 60 Vbeta and 13 Jbeta primers. Profiled with immunoSEQ multiplex PCR; TCRdb holds only in-frame clones, not every one. The sample shows 150,000 to 200,000 clones, 65% to 90% of them seen only once. The sequencing input was PBMCs. The clonotype comes from a woman aged 45-60 years in good health and CMV-seronegative. The gene calls are TRBV6-5 and TRBJ1-1; D unresolved. The CDR3 region has the DNA TGTGCCAGCAGTTACAACAGTAGAAACACTGAAGCTTTCTTT. Amino acids: CASSYNSRNTEAFF.